The rows below give T cell receptor beta chains drawn from one sample of a study of shared T cell receptors in the human thymus. Here immunoSEQ multiplex PCR was the method, and the copy in TCRdb shows in-frame clones only, minus some. This table holds some 640,000 clones, about 89% found once. The sample was also linked to a second study, of human thymus T cells.

The specimen sequenced was thymocytes. The source of these receptors is a boy in the first two years of life with a congenital heart defect. CDR3s include the opening cysteine and the closing phenylalanine or tryptophan. The D gene is left open where the match is weak. Expanded clones get a size class; other rows say once, few or many, or leave the size out.

>TRBJ1-1|-|-|TRBV14
TGTGCCAGCAGCCAAGCTGTTATTATGAACACTGAAGCTTTCTTT
CASSQAVIMNTEAFF
>TRBJ1-2|-|-|TRBV6-1
TGTGCCAGCAGTGAAGGGGACACCCACCCCTATGGCTACACCTTC
CASSEGDTHPYGYTF
>TRBJ1-1|-|-|TRBV4-1
TGCGCCAGCAGCCAAGATGTTAGGGAGGGCACTGAAGCTTTCTTT
CASSQDVREGTEAFF
>TRBJ2-1|-|TRBD1|TRBV7-3
TGTGCCAGCAGCTTAACGCCGGGACAGGGGAGAAATGAGCAGTTCTTC
CASSLTPGQGRNEQFF
>TRBJ1-1|-|TRBD1|TRBV28
TGTGCCAGCAGGCTAGACAGGGAGAACACTGAAGCTTTCTTT
CASRLDRENTEAFF
>TRBJ2-2|-|TRBD1|TRBV2
TGTGCCAGCAGTGCCGGGACAGGGGGGGACAGATTAGGGATTTTTGCCGGGGAGCTGTTTTTT
CASSAGTGGDRLGIFAGELFF
>TRBJ2-2|-|-|TRBV18
TGTGCCAGCTCACTTCCTACCAGGGGGGCCCCCGGGGAGCTGTTTTTT
CASSLPTRGAPGELFF
>TRBJ2-1|-|-|TRBV28
TGTGCCAGCAGCACCGGACGGACAGCCGCCTACAATGAGCAGTTCTTC
CASSTGRTAAYNEQFF
>TRBJ2-1|-|-|TRBV4-1
TGCGCCAGCAGCCAAGAACAGGTAGAGCGGGCAAGTTCCTACAATGAGCAGTTCTTC
CASSQEQVERASSYNEQFF
>TRBJ2-7|-|-|TRBV5-4
TGTGCCAGCAGCTTAGGTCGGGGGTCTACGCTCTACGAGCAGTACTTC
CASSLGRGSTLYEQYF
>TRBJ2-7|-|TRBD2|TRBV7-2
TGTGCCAGCAGCTTAGCGCGCGGACTAGGAACCTACGAGCAGTACTTC
CASSLARGLGTYEQYF
>TRBJ1-1|-|TRBD1|TRBV2
TGTGCCAGCAGTGCCTGGGACAGGGGCCCCCCTGAAGCTTTCTTT
CASSAWDRGPPEAFF
>TRBJ1-5|-|-|TRBV28
TGTGCCAGCAGTAAACGAGGTAAAAGCAATCAGCCCCAGCATTTT
CASSKRGKSNQPQHF
>TRBJ1-5|-|TRBD1|TRBV28
TGTGCCAGCAGTTCCTCGACAGGGCAGAGCAATCAGCCCCAGCATTTT
CASSSSTGQSNQPQHF
>TRBJ2-2|-|TRBD1|TRBV19
TGTGCCAGTAGTCGCGCCCCGACAGGGAACGGGGAGCTGTTTTTT
CASSRAPTGNGELFF
>TRBJ2-7|-|TRBD2|TRBV4-1
TGCGCCAGCAGCCAAGTTAGAGGGTCTAGCGGAAATCAGCAGTACTTC
CASSQVRGSSGNQQYF
>TRBJ1-1|-|-|TRBV19
TGTGCCAGTAGTATGGGAGGGAACACTGAAGCTTTCTTT
CASSMGGNTEAFF
>TRBJ1-2|-|-|TRBV9
TGTGCCAGCAGCGTAGATGACGGGACTAACTATGGCTACACCTTC
CASSVDDGTNYGYTF
>TRBJ2-3|-|TRBD2|TRBV11-2
TGTGCCAGCAGCCTCCCGGGACTAGCGGGCGCAATGAGGGGAGATACGCAGTATTTT
CASSLPGLAGAMRGDTQYF
>TRBJ2-7|-|TRBD2|TRBV19
TGTGCCACTACTGGGGCGGGAGGGCCTCAGTACGAGCAGTACTTC
CATTGAGGPQYEQYF
>TRBJ2-3|-|-|TRBV30
TGTGCCTGGAGGTTCGTGATCGACAGCGATACGCAGTATTTT
CAWRFVIDSDTQYF
>TRBJ2-7|-|TRBD1|TRBV27
TGTGCCAGCAGTTTTGGACAGGGGCCCTACGAGCAGTACTTC
CASSFGQGPYEQYF
>TRBJ2-3|-|TRBD2|TRBV7-2
TGTGCCAGCAGCCCACTAGCGCGGTTGGGCACAGATACGCAGTATTTT
CASSPLARLGTDTQYF
>TRBJ1-1|-|-|TRBV7-9
TGTGCCAGCAGCTGGTATCCCAGGGATGAGGCTGAAGCTTTCTTT
CASSWYPRDEAEAFF
>TRBJ2-5|few|TRBD1|TRBV7-9
TGTGCCAGCAGCCCTGGACAGGGGCAAGAGACCCAGTACTTC
CASSPGQGQETQYF
>TRBJ2-7|-|TRBD1|TRBV18
TGTGCCAGCTCACCCGGGACAGACTACGAGCAGTACTTC
CASSPGTDYEQYF
>TRBJ2-1|-|TRBD2|TRBV5-1
TGCGCCAGCACCCCTTTCACGACTAGCGGAAATTCCTACAATGAGCAGTTCTTC
CASTPFTTSGNSYNEQFF
>TRBJ2-7|-|TRBD1|TRBV10-3
TGTGCCGTCCGGGACAGGGATCCCTACGAGCAGTACTTC
CAVRDRDPYEQYF
>TRBJ1-1|-|-|TRBV5-4
TGTGCCAGCAGTTACGACAGGATAAGGGACACTGAAGCTTTCTTT
CASSYDRIRDTEAFF
>TRBJ2-5|-|TRBD1|TRBV6-1
TGTGCCAGCAGTGACGACAGGGAAAGGCCTCAAGAGACCCAGTACTTC
CASSDDRERPQETQYF
>TRBJ2-1|once|TRBD2|TRBV5-4
TGTGCCAGCAGCTTCCCTCTAGCGGGAGTTAAGAATGAGCAGTTCTTC
CASSFPLAGVKNEQFF
>TRBJ2-3|-|-|TRBV9
TGTGCCAGCAGCGTAGCGGGTTCACGCACAGATACGCAGTATTTT
CASSVAGSRTDTQYF
>TRBJ2-7|-|TRBD1|TRBV5-1
TGCGCCAGCCGAGGGACAGACTCCTACGAGCAGTACTTC
CASRGTDSYEQYF
>TRBJ2-7|-|-|TRBV5-5
TGTGCCAGCAGCGGGCGGGGGCTCGTCGAGCAGTACTTC
CASSGRGLVEQYF
>TRBJ2-1|-|-|TRBV19
TGTGCCAGTAGTATAGTAGGGGGGGCCACATACTCCTACAATGAGCAGTTCTTC
CASSIVGGATYSYNEQFF
>TRBJ2-5|-|-|TRBV10-1
TGCGCCAGCAGTATTCAGGGTTCCGAGACCCAGTACTTC
CASSIQGSETQYF
>TRBJ2-3|-|TRBD2|TRBV28
TGTGCCAGCCGACCGGGACTACCCACAGATACGCAGTATTTT
CASRPGLPTDTQYF
>TRBJ2-3|-|TRBD2|TRBV9
TGTGCCAGCAGCTTTGGACTAGCGGGGAGCACCAACACGCAGTATTTT
CASSFGLAGSTNTQYF
>TRBJ2-7|few|TRBD2|TRBV14
TGTGCCAGCAGCCAAAAATCGGGGGGTTACGAGCAGTACTTC
CASSQKSGGYEQYF
>TRBJ2-5|-|-|TRBV5-4
TGTGCCAGCAGCTACCTCCGGGACACCCAAGAGACCCAGTACTTC
CASSYLRDTQETQYF
>TRBJ1-4|-|TRBD1|TRBV7-2
TGTGCCAGCAGCTTAGCGAGTAGGGGACAGGGATCGAAAAAACTGTTTTTT
CASSLASRGQGSKKLFF
>TRBJ2-1|-|-|TRBV4-2
TGTGCCAGCAGCCCCGAGGAGCCTAGAGGTGAGCAGTTCTTC
CASSPEEPRGEQFF
>TRBJ2-1|-|TRBD1|TRBV6-1
TGTGCCAGCAGTGAAGCGCAGGACAGGGGGTACAATGAGCAGTTCTTC
CASSEAQDRGYNEQFF
>TRBJ1-5|-|-|TRBV7-2
TGTGCCAGCAGCTTACCTACGGACAGAAACAACAATCAGCCCCAGCATTTT
CASSLPTDRNNNQPQHF
>TRBJ1-2|-|TRBD1|TRBV25-1
TGTGCCAGCAACATGGGACAGGGGGCTAGTGGCTACACCTTC
CASNMGQGASGYTF
>TRBJ1-5|few|-|TRBV2
TGTGCCAGCAGGCTAGGACAGTATAGCAATCAGCCCCAGCATTTT
CASRLGQYSNQPQHF
>TRBJ2-7|once|TRBD1|TRBV10-3
TGTGCCATCGCCAGGGACAGGAACCTCTACGAGCAGTACTTC
CAIARDRNLYEQYF
>TRBJ2-1|-|-|TRBV7-2
TGTGCCAGCAGCTTAGCGGCTCAGGGCTCCTACAATGAGCAGTTCTTC
CASSLAAQGSYNEQFF
>TRBJ2-3|-|TRBD2|TRBV2
TGTGCCAGCAGTGAACGAAGGACTAGCGGGGGTACAGATACGCAGTATTTT
CASSERRTSGGTDTQYF
>TRBJ2-1|once|-|TRBV7-9
TGTGCCAGCACCCCTGGCCCAGCTAGCTCCTACAATGAGCAGTTCTTC
CASTPGPASSYNEQFF
>TRBJ2-1|-|-|TRBV27
TGTGCCAGCAGCCCCGACAGGACCTTTTACAATGAGCAGTTCTTC
CASSPDRTFYNEQFF
>TRBJ2-7|-|TRBD2|TRBV15
TGTGCCACCGGGAGGGACCCCGATGTGAGCGAGCAGTACTTC
CATGRDPDVSEQYF
>TRBJ1-2|-|-|TRBV27
TGTGCCAGCAGTTCGCTACCCGCAGGCTATGGCTACACCTTC
CASSSLPAGYGYTF